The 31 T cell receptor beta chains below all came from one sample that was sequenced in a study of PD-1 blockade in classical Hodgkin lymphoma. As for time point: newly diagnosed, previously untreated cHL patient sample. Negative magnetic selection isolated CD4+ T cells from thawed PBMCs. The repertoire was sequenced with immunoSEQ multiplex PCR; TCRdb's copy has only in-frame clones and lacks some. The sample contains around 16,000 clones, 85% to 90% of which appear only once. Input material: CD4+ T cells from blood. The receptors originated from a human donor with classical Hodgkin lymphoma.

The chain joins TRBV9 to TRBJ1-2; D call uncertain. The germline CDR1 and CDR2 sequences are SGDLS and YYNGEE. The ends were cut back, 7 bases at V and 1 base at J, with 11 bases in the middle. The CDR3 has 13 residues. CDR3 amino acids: CASWSSSNYGYTF. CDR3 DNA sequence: TGTGCCAGCTGGAGCAGTAGTAACTATGGCTACACCTTC.

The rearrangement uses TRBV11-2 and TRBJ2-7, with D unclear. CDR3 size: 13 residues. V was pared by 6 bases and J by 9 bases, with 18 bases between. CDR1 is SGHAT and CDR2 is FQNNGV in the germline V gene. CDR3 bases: TGTGCCAGCAGTCTAGGGAACGGCGTTGTGCAGTACTTC. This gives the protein CASSLGNGVVQYF.

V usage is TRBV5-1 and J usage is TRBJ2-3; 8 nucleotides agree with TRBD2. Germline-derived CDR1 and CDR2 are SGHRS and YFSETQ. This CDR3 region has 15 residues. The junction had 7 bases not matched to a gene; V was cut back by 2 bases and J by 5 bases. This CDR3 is CASSFSGSPEDTQYF. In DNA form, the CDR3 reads TGCGCCAGCAGCTTCAGCGGGAGTCCAGAAGATACGCAGTATTTT.

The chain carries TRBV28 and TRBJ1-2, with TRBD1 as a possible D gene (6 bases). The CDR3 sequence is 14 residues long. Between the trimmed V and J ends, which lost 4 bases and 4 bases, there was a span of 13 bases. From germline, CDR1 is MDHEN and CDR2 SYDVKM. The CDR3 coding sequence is TGTGCCAGCAGTTACCCGGACAGCCCCTATGGCTACACCTTC. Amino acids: CASSYPDSPYGYTF.

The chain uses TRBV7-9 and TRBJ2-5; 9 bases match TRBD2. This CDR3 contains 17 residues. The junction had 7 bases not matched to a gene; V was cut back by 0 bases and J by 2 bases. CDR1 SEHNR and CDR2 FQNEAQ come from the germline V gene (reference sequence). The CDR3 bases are TGTGCCAGCAGCTTAGCAGCTAGCGGGGAGCCTCAAGAGACCCAGTACTTC. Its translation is CASSLAASGEPQETQYF.

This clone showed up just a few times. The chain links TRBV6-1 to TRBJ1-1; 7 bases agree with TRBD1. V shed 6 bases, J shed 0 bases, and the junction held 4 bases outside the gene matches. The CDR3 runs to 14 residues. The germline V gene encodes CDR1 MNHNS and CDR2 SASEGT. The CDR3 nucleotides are TGTGCCAGCAGCATGGGGACAGTGAACACTGAAGCTTTCTTT. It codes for CASSMGTVNTEAFF.

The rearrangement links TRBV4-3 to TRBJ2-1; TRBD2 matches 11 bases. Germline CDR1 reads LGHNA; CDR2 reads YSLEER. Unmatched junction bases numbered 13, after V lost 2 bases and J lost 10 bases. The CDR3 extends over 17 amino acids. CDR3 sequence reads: CASSQNRKGLAVLEQFF. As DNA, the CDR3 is TGCGCCAGCAGCCAAAATCGGAAGGGACTAGCGGTGTTGGAGCAGTTCTTC.

CDR3 nucleotide sequence: TGTGCCAGCATCCTTCAATTCGGGCTAGACCAAGAGACCCAGTACTTC. Translated: CASILQFGLDQETQYF. This chain uses TRBV5-8 with TRBJ2-5; D uncertain. The V gene lost 6 bases and the J gene lost 0 bases, with 18 bases spanning the gap. Germline assignment: CDR1 SGHTS and CDR2 YDEGEE. The CDR3 extends over 16 amino acids.

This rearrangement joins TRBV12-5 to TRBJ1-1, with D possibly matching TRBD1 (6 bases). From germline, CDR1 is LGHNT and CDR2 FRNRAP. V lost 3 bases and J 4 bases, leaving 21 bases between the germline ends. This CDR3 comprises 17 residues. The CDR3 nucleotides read TGTGCTAGTGGTTTTGCGGTACAGGGTGGTTTGGTCACTGAAGCTTTCTTT. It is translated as CASGFAVQGGLVTEAFF.

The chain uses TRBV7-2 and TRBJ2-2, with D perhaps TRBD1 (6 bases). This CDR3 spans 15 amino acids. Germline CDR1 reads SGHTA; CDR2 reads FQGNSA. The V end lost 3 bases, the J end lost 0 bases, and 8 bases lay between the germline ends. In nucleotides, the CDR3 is TGTGCCAGCAGCTTCCGGACAGCGAACACCGGGGAGCTGTTTTTT. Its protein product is CASSFRTANTGELFF.

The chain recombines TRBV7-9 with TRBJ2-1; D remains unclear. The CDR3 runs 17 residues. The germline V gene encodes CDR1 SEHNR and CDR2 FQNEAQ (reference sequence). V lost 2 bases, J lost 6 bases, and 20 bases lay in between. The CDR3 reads CASSLPPWASRANEQFF. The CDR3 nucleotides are TGTGCCAGCAGCTTACCCCCTTGGGCCTCAAGGGCCAATGAGCAGTTCTTC.

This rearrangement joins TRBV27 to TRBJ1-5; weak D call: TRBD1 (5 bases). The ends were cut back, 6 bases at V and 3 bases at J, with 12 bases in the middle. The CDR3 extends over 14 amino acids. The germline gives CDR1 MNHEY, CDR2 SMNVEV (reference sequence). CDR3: CASSWGGYNQPQHF. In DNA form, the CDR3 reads TGTGCCAGCAGCTGGGGGGGTTACAATCAGCCCCAGCATTTT.

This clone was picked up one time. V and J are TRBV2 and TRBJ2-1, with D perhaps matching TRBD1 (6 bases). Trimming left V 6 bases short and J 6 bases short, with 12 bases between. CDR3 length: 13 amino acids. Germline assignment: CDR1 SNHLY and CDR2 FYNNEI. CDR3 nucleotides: TGTGCCAGCAGACCCGACAGGCTCAATGAGCAGTTCTTC. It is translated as CASRPDRLNEQFF.

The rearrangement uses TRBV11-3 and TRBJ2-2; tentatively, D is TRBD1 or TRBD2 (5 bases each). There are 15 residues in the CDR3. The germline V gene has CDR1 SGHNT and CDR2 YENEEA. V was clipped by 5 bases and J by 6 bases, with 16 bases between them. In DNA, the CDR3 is TGTGCCAGCAGCCCCCCAGGGAGTTCGGCCGGGGAGCTGTTTTTT. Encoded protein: CASSPPGSSAGELFF.

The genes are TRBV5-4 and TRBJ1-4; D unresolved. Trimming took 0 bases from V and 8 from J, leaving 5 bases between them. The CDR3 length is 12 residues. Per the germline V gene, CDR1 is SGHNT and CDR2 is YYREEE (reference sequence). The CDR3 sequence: CASSLGGEKLFF. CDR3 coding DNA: TGTGCCAGCAGCTTGGGCGGGGAAAAACTGTTTTTT.

DNA for the CDR3: TGTGCCAGCAGTTCCGGACAGGGGTCTCGAAGGCAGTACTTC. Its protein is CASSSGQGSRRQYF. The gene calls are TRBV27 and TRBJ2-7; the match to TRBD1 covers 9 bases. This CDR3 region has 14 residues. The V gene's germline CDR1 is MNHEY and CDR2 SMNVEV (reference sequence). V lost 4 bases, J lost 9 bases, and 10 bases stayed unmatched.

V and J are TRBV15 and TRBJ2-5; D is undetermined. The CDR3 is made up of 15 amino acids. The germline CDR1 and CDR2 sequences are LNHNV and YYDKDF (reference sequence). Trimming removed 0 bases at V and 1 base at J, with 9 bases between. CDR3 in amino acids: CATSRDHRTQETQYF. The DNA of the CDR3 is TGTGCCACCAGCAGAGATCACCGGACCCAAGAGACCCAGTACTTC. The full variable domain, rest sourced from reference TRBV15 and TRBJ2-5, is DAMVIQNPRYQVTQFGKPVTLSCSQTLNHNVMYWYQQKSSQAPKLLFHYYDKDFNNEADTPDNFQSRRPNTSFCFLDIRSPGLGDTAMYLCATSRDHRTQETQYFGPGTRLLVL.

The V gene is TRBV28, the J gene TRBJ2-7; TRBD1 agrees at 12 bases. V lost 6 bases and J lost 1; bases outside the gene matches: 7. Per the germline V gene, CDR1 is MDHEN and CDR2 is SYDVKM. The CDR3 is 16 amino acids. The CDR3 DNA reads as TGTGCCAGCAGGGCCGGGACAGGGGGCCGATCCTACGAGCAGTACTTC. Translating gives CASRAGTGGRSYEQYF.

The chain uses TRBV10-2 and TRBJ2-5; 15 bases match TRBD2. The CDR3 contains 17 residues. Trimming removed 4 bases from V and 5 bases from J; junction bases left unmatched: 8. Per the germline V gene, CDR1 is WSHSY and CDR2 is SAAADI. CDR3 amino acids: CASSGTLGTSGRETQYF. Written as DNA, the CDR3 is TGCGCCAGCAGTGGGACCCTAGGGACTAGCGGGAGGGAGACCCAGTACTTC.

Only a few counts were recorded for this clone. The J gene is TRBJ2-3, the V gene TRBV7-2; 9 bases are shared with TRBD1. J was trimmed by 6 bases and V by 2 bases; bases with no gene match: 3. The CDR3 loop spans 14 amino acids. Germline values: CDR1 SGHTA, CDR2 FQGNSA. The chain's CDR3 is CASSLRTGEDTQYF. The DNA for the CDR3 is TGTGCCAGCAGCTTAAGGACAGGGGAGGATACGCAGTATTTT.

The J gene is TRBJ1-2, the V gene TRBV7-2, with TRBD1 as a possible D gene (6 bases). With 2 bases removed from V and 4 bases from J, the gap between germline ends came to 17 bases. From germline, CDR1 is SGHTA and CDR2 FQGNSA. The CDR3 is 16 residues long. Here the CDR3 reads CASSLNTGSGVYGYTF. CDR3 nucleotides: TGTGCCAGCAGCTTAAACACAGGGTCGGGTGTCTATGGCTACACCTTC.

The CDR3 DNA reads TGTGCCAGCAGCCCCCAGGGACTCGCCGGACATGAGCAGTTCTTC. It encodes CASSPQGLAGHEQFF. The rearrangement links TRBV7-2 to TRBJ2-1, with TRBD2 as a possible D gene (6 bases). The V end lost 5 bases, the J end lost 8 bases, and 19 bases lay between the germline ends. Germline CDR1 is SGHTA and CDR2 is FQGNSA. The CDR3 has 15 residues.

The DNA of the CDR3 is TGTGCCAGCAGCTTTGGTGGAGGGGGCAGCAATCAGCCCCAGCATTTT. Protein sequence: CASSFGGGGSNQPQHF. The J gene is TRBJ1-5, the V gene TRBV12-1; the table's D call of TRBD1 was not tested on the DNA. TRBV12-1 is termed a pseudogene. CDR3 size: 16 residues.

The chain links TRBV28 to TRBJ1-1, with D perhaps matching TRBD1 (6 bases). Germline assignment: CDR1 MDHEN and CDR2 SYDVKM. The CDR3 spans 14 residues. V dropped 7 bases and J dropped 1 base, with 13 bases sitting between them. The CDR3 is CASNPGGGNTEAFF. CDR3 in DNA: TGTGCCAGCAATCCCGGGGGCGGGAACACTGAAGCTTTCTTT.

The CDR3 DNA sequence: TGTGCCAGCAGTGACGTTACAGGGGAGCTGTTTTTT. It specifies CASSDVTGELFF. This chain uses TRBV6-4 with TRBJ2-2; D gene ambiguous. Germline V gene sequence: CDR1 MRHNA, CDR2 SNTAGT. Trimming took off 2 bases at V and 8 bases at J, with 6 bases between the two ends. The CDR3 length is 12 residues.

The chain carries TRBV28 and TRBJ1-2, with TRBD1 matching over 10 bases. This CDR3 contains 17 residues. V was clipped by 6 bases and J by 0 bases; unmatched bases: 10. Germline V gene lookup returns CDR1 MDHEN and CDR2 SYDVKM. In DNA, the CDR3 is TGTGCCAGCAGAAGCCGGGACAGGGGTTGGTCTAACTATGGCTACACCTTC. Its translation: CASRSRDRGWSNYGYTF.

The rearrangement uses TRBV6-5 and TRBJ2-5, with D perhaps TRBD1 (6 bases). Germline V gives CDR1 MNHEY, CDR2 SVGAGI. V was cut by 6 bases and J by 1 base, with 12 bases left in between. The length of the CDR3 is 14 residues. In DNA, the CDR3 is TGTGCCAGCAGACAGGGATGGGGCCAAGAGACCCAGTACTTC. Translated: CASRQGWGQETQYF.

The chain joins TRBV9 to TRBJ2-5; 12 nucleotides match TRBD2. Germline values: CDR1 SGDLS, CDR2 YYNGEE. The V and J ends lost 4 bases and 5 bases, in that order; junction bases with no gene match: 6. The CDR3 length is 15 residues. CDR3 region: CASSPLAGGTETQYF. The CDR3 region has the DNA TGTGCCAGCAGCCCACTAGCGGGAGGCACGGAGACCCAGTACTTC.

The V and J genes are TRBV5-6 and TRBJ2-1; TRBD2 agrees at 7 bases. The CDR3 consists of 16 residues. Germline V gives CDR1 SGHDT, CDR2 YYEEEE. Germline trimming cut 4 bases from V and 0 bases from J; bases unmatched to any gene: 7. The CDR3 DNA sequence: TGTGCCAGCAGCAAGCTGCGGGGGAGCTCCTACAATGAGCAGTTCTTC. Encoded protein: CASSKLRGSSYNEQFF.

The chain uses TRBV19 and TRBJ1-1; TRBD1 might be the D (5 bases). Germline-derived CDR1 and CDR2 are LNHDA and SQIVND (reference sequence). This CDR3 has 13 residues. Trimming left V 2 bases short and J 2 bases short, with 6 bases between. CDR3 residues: CASSIQGNTEAFF. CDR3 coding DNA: TGTGCCAGTAGTATACAGGGCAACACTGAAGCTTTCTTT.

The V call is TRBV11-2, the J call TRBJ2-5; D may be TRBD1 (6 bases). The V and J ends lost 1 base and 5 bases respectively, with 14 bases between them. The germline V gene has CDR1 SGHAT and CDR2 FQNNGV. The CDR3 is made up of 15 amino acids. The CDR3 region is CASSLVGPQGETQYF. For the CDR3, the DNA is TGTGCCAGCAGCTTAGTAGGGCCCCAGGGGGAGACCCAGTACTTC.